This paragraph reports one T cell receptor (beta chain). V gave up 0 bases and J gave up 5 bases, with 8 bases separating them. The CDR3 totals 13 residues. CDR1 is LNHDA and CDR2 is SQIVND in the germline V gene (reference sequence). Repertoires were generated with immunoSEQ multiplex PCR, while TCRdb's copy carries only in-frame clones and drops some. This sample has approximately 63,000 clones; more than 70% occur once, and the top ten carry approximately 14%. The data derive from a study of PD-1 blockade in mismatch repair-deficient tumors. V gene TRBV19 combines with J gene TRBJ2-7; a possible D gene is TRBD1 (7 bases). This clonotype was obtained from an adult with mismatch repair-deficient cancer. Source: peripheral blood, taken 52 weeks after starting pembrolizumab. The CDR3 DNA sequence: TGTGCCAGTAGTATAGACAGGGGGGACGAGCAGTACTTC. Its translation: CASSIDRGDEQYF.